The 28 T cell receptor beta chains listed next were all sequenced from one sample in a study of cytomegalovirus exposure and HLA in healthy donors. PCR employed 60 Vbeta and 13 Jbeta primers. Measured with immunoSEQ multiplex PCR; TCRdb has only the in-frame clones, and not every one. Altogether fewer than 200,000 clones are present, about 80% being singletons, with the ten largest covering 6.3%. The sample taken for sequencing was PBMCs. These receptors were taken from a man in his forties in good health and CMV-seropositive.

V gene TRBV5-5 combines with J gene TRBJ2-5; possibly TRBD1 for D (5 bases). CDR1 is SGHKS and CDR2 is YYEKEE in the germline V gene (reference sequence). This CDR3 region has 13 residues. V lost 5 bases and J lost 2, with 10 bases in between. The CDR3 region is CASRSTVQETQYF. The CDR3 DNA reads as TGTGCCAGCAGATCGACAGTTCAAGAGACCCAGTACTTC.

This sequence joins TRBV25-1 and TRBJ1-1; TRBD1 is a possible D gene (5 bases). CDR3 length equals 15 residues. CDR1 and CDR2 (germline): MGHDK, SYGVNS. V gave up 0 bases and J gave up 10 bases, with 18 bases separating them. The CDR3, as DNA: TGTGCCAGCAGTGAATATTCTAGACAAGGACATGGAGCTTTCTTT. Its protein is CASSEYSRQGHGAFF.

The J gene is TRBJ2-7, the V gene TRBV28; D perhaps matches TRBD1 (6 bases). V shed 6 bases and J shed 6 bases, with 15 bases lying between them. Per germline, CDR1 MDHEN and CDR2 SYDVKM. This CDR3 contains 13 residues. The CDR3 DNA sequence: TGTGCCAGCAGCAGCAATACAGGGATCGAGCAGTACTTC. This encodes CASSSNTGIEQYF.

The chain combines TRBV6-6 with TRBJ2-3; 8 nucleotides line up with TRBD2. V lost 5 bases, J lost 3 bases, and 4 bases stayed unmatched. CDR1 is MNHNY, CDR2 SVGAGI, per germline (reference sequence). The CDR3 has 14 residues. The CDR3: CASSGASGTDTQYF. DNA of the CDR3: TGTGCCAGCAGTGGGGCTAGCGGGACAGATACGCAGTATTTT.

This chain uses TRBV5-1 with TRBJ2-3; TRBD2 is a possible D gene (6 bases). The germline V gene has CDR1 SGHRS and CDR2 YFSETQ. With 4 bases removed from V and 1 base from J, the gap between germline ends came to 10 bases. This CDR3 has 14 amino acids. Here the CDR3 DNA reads TGCGCCAGCAGCCCCGGGACTGGCACAGATACGCAGTATTTT. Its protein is CASSPGTGTDTQYF.

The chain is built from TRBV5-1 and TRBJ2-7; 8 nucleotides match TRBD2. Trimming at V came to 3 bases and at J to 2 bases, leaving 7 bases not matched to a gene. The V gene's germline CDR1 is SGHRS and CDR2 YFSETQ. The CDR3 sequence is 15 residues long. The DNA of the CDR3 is TGCGCCAGCAGCTCCCAGACTAGCGTGCCCTACGAGCAGTACTTC. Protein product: CASSSQTSVPYEQYF. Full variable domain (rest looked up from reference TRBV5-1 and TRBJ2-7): KAGVTQTPRYLIKTRGQQVTLSCSPISGHRSVSWYQQTPGQGLQFLFEYFSETQRNKGNFPGRFSGRQFSNSRSEMNVSTLELGDSALYLCASSSQTSVPYEQYFGPGTRLTVT.

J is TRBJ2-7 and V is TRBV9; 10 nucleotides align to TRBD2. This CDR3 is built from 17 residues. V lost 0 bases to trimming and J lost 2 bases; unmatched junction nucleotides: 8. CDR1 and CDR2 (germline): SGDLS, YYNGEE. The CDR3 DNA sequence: TGTGCCAGCAGCGTAGTGCCTAGCGGGAGCTTCCCCTACGAGCAGTACTTC. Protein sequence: CASSVVPSGSFPYEQYF.

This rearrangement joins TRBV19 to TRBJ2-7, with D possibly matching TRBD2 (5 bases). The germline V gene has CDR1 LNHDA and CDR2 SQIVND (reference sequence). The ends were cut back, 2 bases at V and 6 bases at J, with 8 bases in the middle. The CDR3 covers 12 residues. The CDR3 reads CASSITGVEQYF. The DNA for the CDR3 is TGTGCCAGTAGTATAACCGGGGTCGAGCAGTACTTC.

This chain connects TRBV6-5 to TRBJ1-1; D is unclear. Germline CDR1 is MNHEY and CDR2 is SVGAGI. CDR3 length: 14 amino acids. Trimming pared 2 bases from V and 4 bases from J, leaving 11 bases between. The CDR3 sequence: CASSYLDVGTEAFF. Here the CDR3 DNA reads TGTGCCAGCAGTTACCTAGACGTTGGCACTGAAGCTTTCTTT.

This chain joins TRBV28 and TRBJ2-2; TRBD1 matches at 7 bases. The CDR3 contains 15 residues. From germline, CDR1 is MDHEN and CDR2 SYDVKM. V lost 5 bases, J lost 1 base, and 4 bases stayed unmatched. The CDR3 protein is CASSHGQENTGELFF. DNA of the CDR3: TGTGCCAGCAGTCACGGACAGGAGAACACCGGGGAGCTGTTTTTT.

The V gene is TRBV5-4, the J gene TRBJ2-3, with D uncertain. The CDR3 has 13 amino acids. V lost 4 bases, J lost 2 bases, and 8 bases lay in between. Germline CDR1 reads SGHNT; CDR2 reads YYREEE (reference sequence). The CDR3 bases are TGTGCCAGCAGCCTAACTATCACAGATACGCAGTATTTT. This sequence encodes CASSLTITDTQYF.

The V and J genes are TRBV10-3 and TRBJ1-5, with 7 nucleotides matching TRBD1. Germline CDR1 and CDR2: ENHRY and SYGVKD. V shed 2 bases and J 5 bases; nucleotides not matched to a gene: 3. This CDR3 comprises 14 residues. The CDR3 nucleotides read TGTGCCATCAGTGAGGGACAGGAATATCAGCCCCAGCATTTT. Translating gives CAISEGQEYQPQHF.

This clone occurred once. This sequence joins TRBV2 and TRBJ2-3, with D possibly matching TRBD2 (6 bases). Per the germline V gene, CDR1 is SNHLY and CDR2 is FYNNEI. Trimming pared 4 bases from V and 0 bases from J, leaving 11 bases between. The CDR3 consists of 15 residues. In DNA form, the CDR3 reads TGTGCCAGCAGTGGGGACTCCGCTAGCACAGATACGCAGTATTTT. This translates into CASSGDSASTDTQYF.

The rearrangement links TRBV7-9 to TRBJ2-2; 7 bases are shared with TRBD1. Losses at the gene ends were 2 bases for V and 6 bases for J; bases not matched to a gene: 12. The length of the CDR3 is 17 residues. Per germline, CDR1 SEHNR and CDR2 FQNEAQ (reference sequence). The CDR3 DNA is TGTGCCAGCAGCTTACCACGGTGGACAGGAGTTGCCGGGGAGCTGTTTTTT. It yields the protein CASSLPRWTGVAGELFF.

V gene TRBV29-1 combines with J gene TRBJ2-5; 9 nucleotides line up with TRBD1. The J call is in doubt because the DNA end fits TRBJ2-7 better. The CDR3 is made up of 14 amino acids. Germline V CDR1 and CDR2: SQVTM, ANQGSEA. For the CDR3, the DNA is TGCAGCGTTGGGGGACAGGGAGGGTCCTACGAGCAGTACTTC. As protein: CSVGGQGGSYEQYF.

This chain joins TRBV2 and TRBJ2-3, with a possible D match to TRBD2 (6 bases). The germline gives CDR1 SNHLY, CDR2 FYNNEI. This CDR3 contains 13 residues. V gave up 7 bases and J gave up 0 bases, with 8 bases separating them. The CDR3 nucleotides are TGTGCCAGCAATCGGGGGAGCACAGATACGCAGTATTTT. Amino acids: CASNRGSTDTQYF.

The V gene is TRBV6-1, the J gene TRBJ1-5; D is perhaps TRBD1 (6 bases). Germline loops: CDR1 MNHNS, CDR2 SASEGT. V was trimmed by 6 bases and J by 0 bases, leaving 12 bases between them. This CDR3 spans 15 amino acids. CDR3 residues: CASRKTGDSNQPQHF. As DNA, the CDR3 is TGTGCCAGCAGAAAGACAGGAGATAGCAATCAGCCCCAGCATTTT.

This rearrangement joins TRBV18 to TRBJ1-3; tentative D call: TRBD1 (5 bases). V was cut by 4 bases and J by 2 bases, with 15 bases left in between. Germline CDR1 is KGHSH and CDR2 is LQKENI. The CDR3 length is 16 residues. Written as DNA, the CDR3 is TGTGCCAGCTCACTAGGACATGGCCTCGCTGGAAACACCATATATTTT. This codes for CASSLGHGLAGNTIYF.

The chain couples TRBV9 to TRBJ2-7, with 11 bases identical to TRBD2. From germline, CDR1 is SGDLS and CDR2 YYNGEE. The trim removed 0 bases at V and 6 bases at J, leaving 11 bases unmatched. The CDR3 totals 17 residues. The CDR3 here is CASSVGLAGGLTGEQYF. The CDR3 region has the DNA TGTGCCAGCAGCGTAGGGTTAGCGGGAGGGCTAACGGGCGAGCAGTACTTC.

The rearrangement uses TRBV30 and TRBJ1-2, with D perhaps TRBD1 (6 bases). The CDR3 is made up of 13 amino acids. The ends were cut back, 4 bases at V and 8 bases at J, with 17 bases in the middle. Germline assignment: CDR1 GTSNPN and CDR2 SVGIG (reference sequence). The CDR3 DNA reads TGTGCCTGGACTACCCAGGGGTCGGGAGGCTACACCTTC. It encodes CAWTTQGSGGYTF. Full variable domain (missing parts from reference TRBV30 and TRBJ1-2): SQTIHQWPATLVQPVGSPLSLECTVEGTSNPNLYWYRQAAGRGLQLLFYSVGIGQISSEVPQNLSASRPQDRQFILSSKKLLLSDSGFYLCAWTTQGSGGYTFGSGTRLTVV.

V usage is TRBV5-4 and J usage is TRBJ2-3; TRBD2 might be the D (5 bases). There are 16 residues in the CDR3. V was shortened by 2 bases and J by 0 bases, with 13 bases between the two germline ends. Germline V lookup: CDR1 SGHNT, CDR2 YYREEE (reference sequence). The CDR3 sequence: CASSFASQPSTDTQYF. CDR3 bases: TGTGCCAGCAGCTTCGCTAGCCAACCTAGCACAGATACGCAGTATTTT.

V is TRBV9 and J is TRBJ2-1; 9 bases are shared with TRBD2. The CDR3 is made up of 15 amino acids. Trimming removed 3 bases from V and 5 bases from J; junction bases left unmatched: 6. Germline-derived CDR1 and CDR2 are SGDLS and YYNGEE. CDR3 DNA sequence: TGTGCCAGCAGCGGGACTAGCGATATTCACAATGAGCAGTTCTTC. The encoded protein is CASSGTSDIHNEQFF. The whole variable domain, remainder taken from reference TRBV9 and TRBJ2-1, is DSGVTQTPKHLITATGQRVTLRCSPRSGDLSVYWYQQSLDQGLQFLIQYYNGEERAKGNILERFSAQQFPDLHSELNLSSLELGDSALYFCASSGTSDIHNEQFFGPGTRLTVL.

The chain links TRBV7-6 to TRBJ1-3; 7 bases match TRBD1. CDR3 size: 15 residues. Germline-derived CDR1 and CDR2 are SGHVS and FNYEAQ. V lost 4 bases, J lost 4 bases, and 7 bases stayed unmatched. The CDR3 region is CASSSTLGQGNTIYF. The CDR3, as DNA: TGTGCCAGCAGCTCCACCCTGGGACAGGGAAACACCATATATTTT. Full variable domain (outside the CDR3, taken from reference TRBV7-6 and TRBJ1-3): GAGVSQSPRYKVTKRGQDVALRCDPISGHVSLYWYRQALGQGPEFLTYFNYEAQQDKSGLPNDRFSAERPEGSISTLTIQRTEQRDSAMYRCASSSTLGQGNTIYFGEGSWLTVV.

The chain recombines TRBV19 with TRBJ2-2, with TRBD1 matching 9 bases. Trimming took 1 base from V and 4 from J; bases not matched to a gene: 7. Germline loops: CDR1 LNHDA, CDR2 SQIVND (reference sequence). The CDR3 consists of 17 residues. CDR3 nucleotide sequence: TGTGCCAGTAGTATAGTGGGAGGACAGGGGTTCACCGGGGAGCTGTTTTTT. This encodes CASSIVGGQGFTGELFF. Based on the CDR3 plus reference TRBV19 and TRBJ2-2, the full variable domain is DGGITQSPKYLFRKEGQNVTLSCEQNLNHDAMYWYRQDPGQGLRLIYYSQIVNDFQKGDIAEGYSVSREKKESFPLTVTSAQKNPTAFYLCASSIVGGQGFTGELFFGEGSRLTVL.

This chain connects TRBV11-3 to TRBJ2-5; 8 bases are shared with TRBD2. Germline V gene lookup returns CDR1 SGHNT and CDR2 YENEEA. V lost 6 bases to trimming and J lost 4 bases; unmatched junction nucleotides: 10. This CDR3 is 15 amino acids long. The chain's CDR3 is CASSPITSGIETQYF. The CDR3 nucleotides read TGTGCCAGCAGTCCGATTACTAGCGGTATAGAGACCCAGTACTTC.

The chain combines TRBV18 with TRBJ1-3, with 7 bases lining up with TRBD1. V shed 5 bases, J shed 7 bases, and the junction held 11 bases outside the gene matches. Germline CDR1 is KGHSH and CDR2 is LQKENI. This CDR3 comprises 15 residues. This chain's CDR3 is CASSGATGSGNTIYF. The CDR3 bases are TGTGCCAGCTCAGGAGCGACAGGGTCCGGGAACACCATATATTTT.

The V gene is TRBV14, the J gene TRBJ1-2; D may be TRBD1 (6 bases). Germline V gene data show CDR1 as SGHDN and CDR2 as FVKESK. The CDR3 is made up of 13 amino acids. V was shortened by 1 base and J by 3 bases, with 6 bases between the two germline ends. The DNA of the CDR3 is TGTGCCAGCAGCCAAGGACAGGACTATGGCTACACCTTC. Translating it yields CASSQGQDYGYTF.

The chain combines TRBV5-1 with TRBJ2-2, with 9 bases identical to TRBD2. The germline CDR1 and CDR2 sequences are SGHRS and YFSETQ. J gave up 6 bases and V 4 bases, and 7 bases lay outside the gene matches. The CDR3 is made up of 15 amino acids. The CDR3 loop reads CASSDPGLAAGELFF. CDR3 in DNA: TGCGCCAGCAGCGATCCGGGACTAGCAGCCGGGGAGCTGTTTTTT.